The clone carrying this T cell receptor beta chain appeared many times. Its target is not known. Amplification of ligated cDNA took four PCR rounds with SP2 and nested alpha and beta constant primers. For blood and skin samples, reverse transcription used TCR alpha and beta constant primers. Each CDR3 protein is one row after TCRdb ran MiXCR on the 5' RACE reads. The sample holds roughly 62,000 distinct CDR3 sequences, roughly 8.1% seen once. A UMI-containing oligonucleotide was joined by 3' ligation to the TCR cDNA template. Whole-blood samples were approximately 2.6 ml of peripheral blood from healthy adult volunteers. Reverse transcription used DNase-treated unsorted total RNA, aiming for roughly 1 to 1,100 ng. The sample originates from a study of naive and memory T cell subsets. Overall study results and limits: The RNA method is potentially sensitive to activation and differentiation changes.

Germline CDR1 is MNHNS and CDR2 is SASEGT. Trimming cost V 2 bases and J 1 base; bases outside gene matches: 11. There are 18 residues in the CDR3. The sequence came from a female donor in good health. The chain has TRBV6-1 and TRBJ2-1; 7 nucleotides align to TRBD1. CDR3: CASSEPSRRDRSYNEQFF. The CDR3 nucleotides are TGTGCCAGCAGTGAACCCTCCCGCCGGGACAGATCCTACAATGAGCAGTTCTTC.